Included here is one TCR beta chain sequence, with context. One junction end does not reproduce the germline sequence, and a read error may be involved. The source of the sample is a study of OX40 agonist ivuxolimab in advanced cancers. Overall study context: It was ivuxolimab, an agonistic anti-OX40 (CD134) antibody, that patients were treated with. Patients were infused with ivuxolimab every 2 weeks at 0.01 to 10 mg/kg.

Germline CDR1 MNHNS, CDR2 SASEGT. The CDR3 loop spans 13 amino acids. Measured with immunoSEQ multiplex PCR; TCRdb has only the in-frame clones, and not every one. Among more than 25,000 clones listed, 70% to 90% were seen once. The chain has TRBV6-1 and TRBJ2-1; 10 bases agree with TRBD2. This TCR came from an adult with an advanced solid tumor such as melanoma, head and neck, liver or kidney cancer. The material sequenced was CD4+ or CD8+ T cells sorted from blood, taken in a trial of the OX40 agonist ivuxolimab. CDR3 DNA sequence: TGTGCCACTGCCGGGACTAGCGTCATTGAGCGGTTCTTC. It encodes CATAGTSVIERFF.